Below, one TCR beta chain is given with its context. Its antigen is as yet unknown. These data are taken from a study of T cells in Graves' hyperthyroidism and ophthalmopathy. Study observations and caveats: Blood also carried most thyroid clonotypes expanded above 0.001. Ophthalmopathy stood apart from stable hyperthyroidism in a 13 V-J model.

From RNA transcripts, TCR beta CDR3 regions were amplified. First-round RT-PCR with HTBI primers amplified the TCR CDR3 region. One entry per CDR3 protein, called by TCRdb with MiXCR from the multiplex PCR reads. The table lists 600,000 to 900,000 distinct CDR3 sequences, about 15% of them singletons. Across 18 months, stable Graves' hyperthyroidism was marked by no progression to ophthalmopathy. Diagnosis of hyperthyroidism was new in patients aged 18 to 65, and its duration was under 2 months. Trimming removed 6 bases at V and 0 bases at J, with 6 bases between. Germline V gene lookup returns CDR1 LNHDA and CDR2 SQIVND (reference sequence). The CDR3 runs to 13 residues.

Sequenced: blood. This sequence joins TRBV19 and TRBJ1-5, with unresolved D. This clonotype originated in a man in his late teens or twenties with Graves' hyperthyroidism. CDR3 DNA: TGTGCCAGTAGGAAGTATAGCAATCAGCCCCAGCATTTT. It translates to CASRKYSNQPQHF.